What follows is one T cell receptor (beta chain) and its context. As yet, its antigen is unknown. The sample belongs to a study of shared clonotypes between healthy human individuals. Study-wide findings and caveats: Only blood was sampled; tissue repertoires likely differ.

The assay was run at deep level. Authors' data handling: Filtering differed for immunoSEQ, which gave only junction sequences without quality scores. The assay was immunoSEQ multiplex PCR, and TCRdb's table has in-frame clones only and misses some. V, J and clone size are those of that table, while D and trimming were read from the DNA. The sample lists around 440,000 clones, around 77% seen once, with approximately 12% in the top ten. Within Nashville, Tennessee resided all donors, each a Caucasian adult. Germline V gives CDR1 LNHNV, CDR2 YYDKDF (reference sequence). Trimming took 2 bases from V and 6 from J, leaving 17 bases between them. The CDR3 spans 16 residues.

Sequenced sample: PBMCs. The origin of this receptor is a woman between 40 and 55 years old in good health. Some clones in this sample may be carry-over from other donors' samples. The chain employs TRBV15 and TRBJ1-3, with D unresolved. In DNA form, the CDR3 reads TGTGCCACCAGCAGATCCATGGACCCTACCGAAAACACCATATATTTT. This encodes CATSRSMDPTENTIYF. Filled out from reference TRBV15 and TRBJ1-3, the complete variable domain reads DAMVIQNPRYQVTQFGKPVTLSCSQTLNHNVMYWYQQKSSQAPKLLFHYYDKDFNNEADTPDNFQSRRPNTSFCFLDIRSPGLGDTAMYLCATSRSMDPTENTIYFGEGSWLTVV.